What follows describes a single T cell receptor (beta chain). The target antigen is unknown. The CDR3 consists of 16 residues. Trimming left V 7 bases short and J 5 bases short, with 21 bases between. Germline loops: CDR1 LNHDA, CDR2 SQIVND (reference sequence). Profiling relied on immunoSEQ multiplex PCR, and the TCRdb table lists in-frame clones only, not all of them. This table has 50,000 to 65,000 clones, approximately 87% appearing once. The time point: week 23, last vaccination. Each vaccine dose was 300 ug of mutant IDH1 20-mer peptide, with topical imiquimod. Donors had new WHO grade 3 or 4 IDH1-mutant, ATRX-lost astrocytomas. The record originates from a study of a mutant IDH1 vaccine in newly diagnosed glioma. Study overall: Patients got their first vaccination 4-6 weeks after radiotherapy alone, or with temozolomide cycles. Every participant had undergone radiotherapy, temozolomide, or both before, and most underwent both.

Overall study findings and caveats: Of all patients, roughly 93% showed vaccine-induced immune responses.

The sequence came from a man aged 40-50 years with glioma. The source was PBMCs, collected from a glioma patient whose treatment included an IDH1 peptide vaccine. The J gene is TRBJ1-5, the V gene TRBV19; D unresolved. CDR3 loop: CASTLSVGTHDQPQHF. The CDR3 nucleotides are TGTGCCAGTACCCTGAGCGTGGGAACACACGATCAGCCCCAGCATTTT.